What follows are 24 T cell receptor beta chains derived from one specimen sequenced in a study of blood T cell repertoires in COVID-19. Profiling relied on immunoSEQ multiplex PCR, and the TCRdb table lists in-frame clones only, not all of them. The table has about 140,000 clones, 70% to 90% seen once. The specimen sequenced was PBMCs or T cells enriched from blood (not recorded which). The receptors here all came from a woman in her forties who had recovered from COVID-19.

The chain has TRBV9 and TRBJ2-3, with D unresolved. Trimming took 3 bases from V and 4 from J, leaving 9 bases between them. Germline V gene sequence: CDR1 SGDLS, CDR2 YYNGEE. The CDR3 consists of 13 residues. The CDR3 DNA sequence: TGTGCCAGCAGCGATCCAGTCGCAGATACGCAGTATTTT. This codes for CASSDPVADTQYF. Based on the CDR3 plus reference TRBV9 and TRBJ2-3, the full variable domain is DSGVTQTPKHLITATGQRVTLRCSPRSGDLSVYWYQQSLDQGLQFLIQYYNGEERAKGNILERFSAQQFPDLHSELNLSSLELGDSALYFCASSDPVADTQYFGPGTRLTVL.

The chain links TRBV19 to TRBJ2-7, with 7 bases identical to TRBD1. The CDR3 is 14 amino acids. J was trimmed by 2 bases and V by 4 bases; bases with no gene match: 5. From germline, CDR1 is LNHDA and CDR2 SQIVND (reference sequence). CDR3 loop: CASSNRQGPYEQYF. CDR3 coding DNA: TGTGCCAGTAGTAACAGACAGGGACCCTACGAGCAGTACTTC.

This rearrangement joins TRBV27 to TRBJ1-1, with D perhaps TRBD1 (5 bases). The V end was cut by 8 bases, the J end by 2 bases, with 12 bases between. This CDR3 has 13 residues. CDR1 and CDR2 from the germline V gene are MNHEY and SMNVEV (reference sequence). The CDR3 nucleotides read TGTGCCAGCTCAGACAGATCAAACACTGAAGCTTTCTTT. Its translation: CASSDRSNTEAFF.

CDR3 sequence: CASSADRGRNTGELFF. In DNA form, the CDR3 reads TGTGCCAGCAGCGCAGACAGGGGACGGAACACCGGGGAGCTGTTTTTT. V usage is TRBV9 and J usage is TRBJ2-2; 8 bases line up with TRBD1. Germline CDR1 reads SGDLS; CDR2 reads YYNGEE. CDR3 length: 16 residues. V was clipped by 3 bases and J by 1 base; unmatched bases: 5.

The CDR3 nucleotides are TGTGCCAGCAGCCCTACCTACAGGGGCGCCAACACCATATATTTT. The encoded protein is CASSPTYRGANTIYF. This chain links TRBV3-1 (or the pseudogene TRBV3-2) with TRBJ1-3; 7 bases line up with TRBD1. CDR1 is LGHDT, CDR2 YNNKEL, per germline (reference sequence). Germline trimming cut 4 bases from V and 7 bases from J; bases unmatched to any gene: 10. The CDR3 has 15 residues.

The rearrangement uses TRBV7-9 and TRBJ2-7, with 10 bases that match TRBD1. Trimming removed 6 bases from V and 6 bases from J; junction bases left unmatched: 8. Per germline, CDR1 SEHNR and CDR2 FQNEAQ (reference sequence). There are 14 residues in the CDR3. CDR3 in amino acids: CASRLGQGTSEQYF. For the CDR3, the DNA is TGTGCCAGCAGATTGGGACAGGGGACGAGCGAGCAGTACTTC.

V and J are TRBV7-6 and TRBJ2-7, with D perhaps matching TRBD1 (5 bases). Deletions cut 0 bases from V and 2 bases from J, with 20 bases between. The V gene's germline CDR1 is SGHVS and CDR2 FNYEAQ. The length of the CDR3 is 18 residues. The DNA of the CDR3 is TGTGCCAGCAGCTTAGCAGCCGACAGCGCCGTAAGTACCTACGAGCAGTACTTC. Amino acid sequence: CASSLAADSAVSTYEQYF.

The CDR3 here is CAIGRTGGNEQFF. The CDR3 bases are TGTGCCATCGGCCGGACAGGGGGCAATGAGCAGTTCTTC. V and J are TRBV10-3 and TRBJ2-1, with TRBD1 matching 10 bases. The CDR3 runs to 13 residues. V lost 8 bases and J lost 6; bases outside the gene matches: 4. CDR1 and CDR2 from the germline V gene are ENHRY and SYGVKD.

The chain carries TRBV5-6 and TRBJ1-5; D is uncertain. The CDR3 loop spans 14 amino acids. The ends were cut back, 4 bases at V and 3 bases at J, with 11 bases in the middle. Germline CDR1 SGHDT, CDR2 YYEEEE. The CDR3 here is CASSLAGLNQPQHF. Here the CDR3 DNA reads TGTGCCAGCAGCCTCGCAGGTCTCAATCAGCCCCAGCATTTT. Full variable domain (rest looked up from reference TRBV5-6 and TRBJ1-5): DAGVTQSPTHLIKTRGQQVTLRCSPKSGHDTVSWYQQALGQGPQFIFQYYEEEERQRGNFPDRFSGHQFPNYSSELNVNALLLGDSALYLCASSLAGLNQPQHFGDGTRLSIL.

The J gene is TRBJ2-7, the V gene TRBV12-5, with a possible D match to TRBD2 (5 bases). Looked up from germline, CDR1 is LGHNT and CDR2 is FRNRAP. This CDR3 spans 14 amino acids. V lost 3 bases and J lost 2, with 11 bases in between. Here the CDR3 DNA reads TGTGCTAGTGGTTTCCCGGGATACCCCTACGAGCAGTACTTC. Its translation: CASGFPGYPYEQYF. The full variable domain, with the rest looked up from reference TRBV12-5 and TRBJ2-7, is DARVTQTPRHKVTEMGQEVTMRCQPILGHNTVFWYRQTMMQGLELLAYFRNRAPLDDSGMPKDRFSAEMPDATLATLKIQPSEPRDSAVYFCASGFPGYPYEQYFGPGTRLTVT.

The chain is built from TRBV27 and TRBJ2-1, with 11 nucleotides matching TRBD2. Germline V lookup: CDR1 MNHEY, CDR2 SMNVEV (reference sequence). The length of the CDR3 is 18 residues. V was clipped by 3 bases and J by 4 bases; unmatched bases: 11. CDR3 sequence: CASSLGSGRALGYNEQFF. The CDR3 nucleotides read TGTGCCAGCAGTTTGGGTAGCGGGAGGGCCCTCGGGTACAATGAGCAGTTCTTC.

The CDR3 loop is CASSPGGSVLREFF. CDR3 in DNA: TGTGCCAGCAGCCCCGGAGGTAGCGTTCTCCGGGAGTTCTTC. This chain uses TRBV13 with TRBJ2-1, with a possible D match to TRBD2 (5 bases). The V end lost 5 bases, the J end lost 14 bases, and 22 bases lay between the germline ends. Looked up from germline, CDR1 is PRHDT and CDR2 is FYEKMQ (reference sequence). This CDR3 spans 14 amino acids.

The gene calls are TRBV18 and TRBJ2-7, with TRBD1 as a possible D gene (5 bases). The CDR3 loop spans 13 amino acids. Germline-derived CDR1 and CDR2 are KGHSH and LQKENI. Trimming shortened V by 3 bases and J by 6 bases, and 12 bases separated the two germline ends. CDR3 sequence reads: CASSPTPGIEQYF. The DNA of the CDR3 is TGTGCCAGCTCACCCACGCCAGGGATCGAGCAGTACTTC.

In nucleotides, the CDR3 is TGTGCCAGTAGTTCCGGGACAGAAGGTGAAAAACTGTTTTTT. Amino acid sequence: CASSSGTEGEKLFF. J is TRBJ1-4 and V is TRBV19, with 7 bases identical to TRBD1. Per the germline V gene, CDR1 is LNHDA and CDR2 is SQIVND (reference sequence). The CDR3 has 14 residues. With 5 bases clipped from V and 7 bases from J, the junction kept 7 bases outside the gene matches.

V and J are TRBV27 and TRBJ2-2; 11 bases are a match to TRBD2. The CDR3 covers 16 residues. After removal of 0 bases from V and 6 bases from J, the junction contained 3 bases not matched to a gene. CDR1 and CDR2 (germline): MNHEY, SMNVEV (reference sequence). In nucleotides, the CDR3 is TGTGCCAGCAGTTTATCCACTAGCGGGAGTCCCGGGGAGCTGTTTTTT. As protein: CASSLSTSGSPGELFF.

The rearrangement uses TRBV5-1 and TRBJ2-1; D not resolved. The V end was cut by 3 bases, the J end by 0 bases, with 10 bases between. The CDR3 is 15 amino acids. Germline assignment: CDR1 SGHRS and CDR2 YFSETQ. CDR3 protein: CASSSLPSSYNEQFF. Written as DNA, the CDR3 is TGCGCCAGCAGCTCTTTACCCAGCTCCTACAATGAGCAGTTCTTC.

The chain carries TRBV28 and TRBJ1-2, with a tentative D call TRBD1 (6 bases). The CDR3 is made up of 14 amino acids. Trimming cost V 6 bases and J 8 bases, with 19 bases left between them. CDR1 is MDHEN and CDR2 is SYDVKM in the germline V gene. The CDR3 loop is CASRPPGVLSGYTF. In DNA, the CDR3 is TGTGCCAGCAGGCCCCCAGGGGTTTTGTCCGGCTACACCTTC.

This chain connects TRBV3-1 (or the pseudogene TRBV3-2) to TRBJ2-1; 7 positions match TRBD2. The CDR3 contains 15 residues. The germline V gene encodes CDR1 LGHDT and CDR2 YNNKEL (reference sequence). The junction had 2 bases not matched to a gene; V was cut back by 0 bases and J by 3 bases. The CDR3 DNA reads as TGTGCCAGCAGCCAAGACGGGGGGAACTACAATGAGCAGTTCTTC. It specifies CASSQDGGNYNEQFF.

A single count supports this clone. The chain has TRBV10-3 and TRBJ1-1, with D uncertain. Per the germline V gene, CDR1 is ENHRY and CDR2 is SYGVKD. There are 13 residues in the CDR3. The V end lost 1 base, the J end lost 5 bases, and 8 bases lay between the germline ends. CDR3 amino acids: CAISELPGTEAFF. In DNA form, the CDR3 reads TGTGCCATCAGTGAGTTGCCGGGGACTGAAGCTTTCTTT.

CDR3 bases: TGTGCCAGCAGTTACGAGGGGGGGACTAATGAAAAACTGTTTTTT. Its protein is CASSYEGGTNEKLFF. The chain employs TRBV6-5 and TRBJ1-4; D possibly corresponds to TRBD1 (6 bases). This CDR3 comprises 15 residues. Trimming pared 2 bases from V and 2 bases from J, leaving 9 bases between. Germline V gives CDR1 MNHEY, CDR2 SVGAGI.

This clone appeared a few times. The V and J genes are TRBV10-3 and TRBJ1-2; 10 positions match TRBD1. With V trimmed by 0 bases and J by 3 bases, 7 bases remained unmatched. Germline V gene data show CDR1 as ENHRY and CDR2 as SYGVKD. The CDR3 sequence is 17 residues long. For the CDR3, the DNA is TGTGCCATCAGTGAGTCGTGGGGACAGGGGAATGACTATGGCTACACCTTC. This sequence encodes CAISESWGQGNDYGYTF.

The gene calls are TRBV27 and TRBJ1-4; the D gene is possibly TRBD1 (5 bases). The CDR3 runs to 14 residues. The V end lost 3 bases, the J end lost 7 bases, and 12 bases lay between the germline ends. Germline CDR1 and CDR2: MNHEY and SMNVEV (reference sequence). In DNA form, the CDR3 reads TGTGCCAGCAGTTTTCAGGGTCGGTTTGAAAAACTGTTTTTT. Translation gives CASSFQGRFEKLFF. The full variable domain, rest sourced from reference TRBV27 and TRBJ1-4, is EAQVTQNPRYLITVTGKKLTVTCSQNMNHEYMSWYRQDPGLGLRQIYYSMNVEVTDKGDVPEGYKVSRKEKRNFPLILESPSPNQTSLYFCASSFQGRFEKLFFGSGTQLSVL.

This chain joins TRBV15 and TRBJ1-4, with D possibly TRBD1 on 6 matching bases. This CDR3 has 15 residues. Trimming cost V 1 base and J 8 bases, with 14 bases left between them. The germline gives CDR1 LNHNV, CDR2 YYDKDF (reference sequence). The CDR3 reads CATSRGPGEEEKLFF. CDR3 nucleotide sequence: TGTGCCACCAGCAGAGGACCAGGGGAAGAGGAAAAACTGTTTTTT.

The J gene is TRBJ1-2, the V gene TRBV20-1; tentative D call: TRBD1 (6 bases). Trimming removed 6 bases at V and 7 bases at J, with 12 bases between. This CDR3 has 11 amino acids. Germline lookup yields CDR1 DFQATT and CDR2 SNEGSKA (reference sequence). The chain's CDR3 is CSAEGGFGYTF. CDR3 bases: TGCAGTGCGGAGGGGGGGTTTGGCTACACCTTC.